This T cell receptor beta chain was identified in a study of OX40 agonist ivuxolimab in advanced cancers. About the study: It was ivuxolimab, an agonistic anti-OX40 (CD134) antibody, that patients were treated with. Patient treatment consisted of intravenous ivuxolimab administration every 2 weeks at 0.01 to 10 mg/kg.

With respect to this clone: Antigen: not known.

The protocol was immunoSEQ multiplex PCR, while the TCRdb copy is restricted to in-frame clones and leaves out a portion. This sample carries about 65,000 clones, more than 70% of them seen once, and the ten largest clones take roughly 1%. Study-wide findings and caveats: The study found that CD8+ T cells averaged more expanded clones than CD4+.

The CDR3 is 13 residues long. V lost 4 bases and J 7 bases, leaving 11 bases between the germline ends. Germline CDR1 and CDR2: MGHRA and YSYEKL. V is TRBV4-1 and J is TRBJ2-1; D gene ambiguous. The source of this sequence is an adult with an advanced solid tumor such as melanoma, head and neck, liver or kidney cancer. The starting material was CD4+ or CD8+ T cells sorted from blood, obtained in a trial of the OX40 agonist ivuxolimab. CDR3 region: CASSRDGWNEQFF. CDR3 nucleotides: TGCGCCAGCAGCCGAGACGGTTGGAATGAGCAGTTCTTC.